This TCR beta chain is drawn from a study of blood T cell repertoires in COVID-19. The protocol was immunoSEQ multiplex PCR, while the TCRdb copy is restricted to in-frame clones and leaves out a portion. The sample lists approximately 300,000 clones; 90% were seen once. The sequence derives from a woman between 25 and 40 years old who had been exposed to COVID-19. The sample taken for sequencing was PBMCs or T cells enriched from blood (not recorded which).

In nucleotides, the CDR3 is TGTGCCAGCAGCTTCGGGATCCCCACTGAAGCTTTCTTT. Protein: CASSFGIPTEAFF. V and J are TRBV5-6 and TRBJ1-1, with D uncertain. CDR1 SGHDT and CDR2 YYEEEE come from the germline V gene. V gave up 2 bases and J gave up 4 bases, with 9 bases separating them. The CDR3 covers 13 residues.